This T cell receptor (beta chain) was obtained from a study of T cell changes during pregnancy in multiple sclerosis. This clone was counted once. Using immunoSEQ multiplex PCR, the repertoire was profiled, and TCRdb retains in-frame clones only, with some absent. Counted here are over 40,000 clones, around 90% occurring once; the ten biggest clones make up roughly 4.9%. This CDR3 region has 15 residues. CDR1 is MNHEY, CDR2 SVGAGI, per germline. V was pared by 6 bases and J by 4 bases, with 7 bases of the junction left unmatched. The chain links TRBV6-5 to TRBJ1-4, with 8 bases identical to TRBD1. This clonotype was obtained from a female donor in good health, enrolled as a control in a pregnancy study. The input for sequencing was peripheral blood, taken in the first trimester of pregnancy. CDR3 in amino acids: CASRPQGADNEKLFF. CDR3 sequence (DNA): TGTGCCAGCAGGCCCCAGGGGGCTGATAATGAAAAACTGTTTTTT.